This TCR beta chain was sequenced during a study of blood T cell repertoires in COVID-19. Overall study: Donors in the United States, Italy and Spain gave samples during acute or convalescent COVID-19. PBMCs, B-cell-depleted T cells, or T cells were the source of the cDNA or gDNA that made up the material.

This CDR3 has 14 amino acids. Trimming took off 0 bases at V and 5 bases at J, with 9 bases between the two ends. The germline gives CDR1 SGDLS, CDR2 YYNGEE. Under the authors' procedure: Using reference gene primer amplification, nucleated cell counts were estimated. Assay used: immunoSEQ multiplex PCR; TCRdb lists only in-frame clones, some missing. V and J calls and clone size are given by that table; D and trimming were obtained from the DNA. Of some 140,000 clones in the sample, 78% were seen once. Input material: peripheral blood. The chain is built from TRBV9 and TRBJ1-5; D remains unclear. This TCR was recovered from a man at least 80 years old with acute or convalescent COVID-19. In DNA, the CDR3 is TGTGCCAGCAGCGTAGATGGGAGGGATCAGCCCCAGCATTTT. Encoded protein: CASSVDGRDQPQHF. Drawing the rest from reference TRBV9 and TRBJ1-5, the complete variable domain is DSGVTQTPKHLITATGQRVTLRCSPRSGDLSVYWYQQSLDQGLQFLIQYYNGEERAKGNILERFSAQQFPDLHSELNLSSLELGDSALYFCASSVDGRDQPQHFGDGTRLSIL.